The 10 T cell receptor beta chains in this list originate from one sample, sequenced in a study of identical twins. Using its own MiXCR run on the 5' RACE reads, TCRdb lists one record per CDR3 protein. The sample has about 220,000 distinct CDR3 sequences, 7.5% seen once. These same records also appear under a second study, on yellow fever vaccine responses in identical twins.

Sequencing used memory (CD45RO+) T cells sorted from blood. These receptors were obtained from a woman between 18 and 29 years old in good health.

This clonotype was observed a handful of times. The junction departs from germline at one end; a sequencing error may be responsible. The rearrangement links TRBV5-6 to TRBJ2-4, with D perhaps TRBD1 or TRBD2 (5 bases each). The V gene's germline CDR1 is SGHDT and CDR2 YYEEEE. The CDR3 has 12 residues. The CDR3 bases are TGTGCCAGCAGCTTGCGGGGACCGTCGTTTGTGTTC. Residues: CASSLRGPSFVF.

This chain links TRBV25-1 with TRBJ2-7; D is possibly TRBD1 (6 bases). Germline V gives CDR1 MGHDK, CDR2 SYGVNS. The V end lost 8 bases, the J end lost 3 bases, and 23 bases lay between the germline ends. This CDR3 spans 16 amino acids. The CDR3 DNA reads TGTGCCAGCCAAAACTTCATTCAGGGGACGCTCTACGAGCAGTACTTC. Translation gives CASQNFIQGTLYEQYF.

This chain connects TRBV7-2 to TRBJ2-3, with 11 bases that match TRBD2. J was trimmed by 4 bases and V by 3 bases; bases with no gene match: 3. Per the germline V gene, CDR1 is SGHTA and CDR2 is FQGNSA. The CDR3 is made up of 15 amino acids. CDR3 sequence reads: CASSFGTSGPDTQYF. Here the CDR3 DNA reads TGTGCCAGCAGCTTCGGGACTAGCGGCCCAGATACGCAGTATTTT.

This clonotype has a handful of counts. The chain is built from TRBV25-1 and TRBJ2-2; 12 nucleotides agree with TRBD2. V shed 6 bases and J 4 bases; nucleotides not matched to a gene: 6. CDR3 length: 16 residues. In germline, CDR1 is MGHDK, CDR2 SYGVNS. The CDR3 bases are TGTGCCAGCAGACCTAGCGGGAGGGCCTCCACCGGGGAGCTGTTTTTT. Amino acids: CASRPSGRASTGELFF.

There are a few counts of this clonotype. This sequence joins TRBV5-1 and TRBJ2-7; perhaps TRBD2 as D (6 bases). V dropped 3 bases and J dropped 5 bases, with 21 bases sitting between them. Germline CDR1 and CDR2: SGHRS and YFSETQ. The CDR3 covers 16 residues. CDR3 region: CASSSAMGGDVHEQYF. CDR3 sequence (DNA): TGCGCCAGCAGCTCCGCAATGGGGGGAGATGTTCACGAGCAGTACTTC.

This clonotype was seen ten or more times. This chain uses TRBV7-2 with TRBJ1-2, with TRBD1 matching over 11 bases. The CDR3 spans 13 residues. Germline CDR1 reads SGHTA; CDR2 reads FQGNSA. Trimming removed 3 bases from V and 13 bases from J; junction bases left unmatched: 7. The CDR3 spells CASSFRTGGDATF. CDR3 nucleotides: TGTGCCAGCAGCTTCAGGACAGGGGGCGATGCCACCTTC.

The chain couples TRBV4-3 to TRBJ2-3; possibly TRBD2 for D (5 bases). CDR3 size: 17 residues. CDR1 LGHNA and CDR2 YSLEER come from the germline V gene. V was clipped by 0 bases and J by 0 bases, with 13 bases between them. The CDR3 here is CASSQDRVATSTDTQYF. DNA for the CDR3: TGCGCCAGCAGCCAAGATCGGGTAGCGACTAGCACAGATACGCAGTATTTT.

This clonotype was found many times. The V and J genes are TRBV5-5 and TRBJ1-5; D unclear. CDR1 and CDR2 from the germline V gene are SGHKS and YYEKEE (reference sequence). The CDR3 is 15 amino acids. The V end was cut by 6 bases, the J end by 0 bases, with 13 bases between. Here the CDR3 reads CASTQKDRSNQPQHF. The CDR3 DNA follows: TGTGCCAGCACACAAAAGGACCGTAGCAATCAGCCCCAGCATTTT. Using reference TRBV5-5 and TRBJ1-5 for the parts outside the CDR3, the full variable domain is DAGVTQSPTHLIKTRGQQVTLRCSPISGHKSVSWYQQVLGQGPQFIFQYYEKEERGRGNFPDRFSARQFPNYSSELNVNALLLGDSALYLCASTQKDRSNQPQHFGDGTRLSIL.

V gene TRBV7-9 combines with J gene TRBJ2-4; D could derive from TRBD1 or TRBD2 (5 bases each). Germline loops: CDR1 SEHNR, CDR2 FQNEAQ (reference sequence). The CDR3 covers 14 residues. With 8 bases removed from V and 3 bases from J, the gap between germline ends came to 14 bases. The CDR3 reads CASGTLQGKNIQYF. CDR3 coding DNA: TGTGCCAGCGGGACCCTGCAAGGCAAAAACATTCAGTACTTC.

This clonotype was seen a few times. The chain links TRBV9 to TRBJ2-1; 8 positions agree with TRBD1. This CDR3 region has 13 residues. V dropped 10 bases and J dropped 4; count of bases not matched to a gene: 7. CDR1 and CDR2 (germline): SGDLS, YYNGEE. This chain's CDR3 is CADRDRHYNEQFF. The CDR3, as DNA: TGTGCCGACCGGGACAGGCATTACAATGAGCAGTTCTTC.